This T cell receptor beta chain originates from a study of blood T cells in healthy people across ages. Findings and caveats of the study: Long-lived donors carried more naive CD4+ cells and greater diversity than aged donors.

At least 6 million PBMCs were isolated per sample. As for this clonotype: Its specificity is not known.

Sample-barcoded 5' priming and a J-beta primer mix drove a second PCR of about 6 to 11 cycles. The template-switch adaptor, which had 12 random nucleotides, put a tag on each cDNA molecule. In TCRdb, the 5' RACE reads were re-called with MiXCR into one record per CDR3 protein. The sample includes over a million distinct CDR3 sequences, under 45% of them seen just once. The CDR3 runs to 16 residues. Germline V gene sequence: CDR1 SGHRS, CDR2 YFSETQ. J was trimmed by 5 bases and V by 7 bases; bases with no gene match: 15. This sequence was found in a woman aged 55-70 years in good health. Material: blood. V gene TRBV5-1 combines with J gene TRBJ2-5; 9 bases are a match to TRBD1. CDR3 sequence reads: CASRSTGGNVRETQYF. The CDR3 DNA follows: TGCGCCAGCCGTTCGACAGGGGGGAATGTTCGGGAGACCCAGTACTTC.